The text below deals with one T cell receptor beta chain. Its antigen is unidentified. This record comes from a study of CD8 T cells in ankylosing spondylitis. TCRdb reanalysed the 5' RACE reads using MiXCR and keeps one entry per CDR3 protein. The data contain roughly 230,000 distinct CDR3 sequences, 18% of them singletons. Findings and limits, study-wide: In peripheral blood, disease-linked CD8+ clones occurred at relatively low frequencies. What seemed typical of ankylosing spondylitis blood was a TCR beta motif built from 7 or 8 highly homologous variants.

The CDR3 is 14 amino acids. The V gene end was trimmed by 3 bases and the J gene end by 4 bases; junction bases not matched to a gene: 5. The V and J genes are TRBV12-3 or TRBV12-4 and TRBJ1-1; 7 bases are shared with TRBD1. The source of this sequence is a male donor with ankylosing spondylitis or in good health (not recorded which). The sequenced sample consisted of blood, either unsorted or a sorted T cell fraction (not recorded which). The CDR3 reads CASSLEGASTEAFF. In DNA form, the CDR3 reads TGTGCCAGCAGTTTGGAGGGGGCGAGCACTGAAGCTTTCTTT.